This T cell receptor beta chain appears in the sequencing data of a study of OX40 agonist ivuxolimab in advanced cancers. As for the study in general: Among those enrolled, mean age was about 63 years (range about 23 to 90) and 82.7% were male. Study outcomes and limitations: Those patients achieving a partial response at 0.1-3.0 mg/kg showed among the lowest clonal expansion.

The CDR3 extends over 13 amino acids. V gave up 5 bases and J gave up 10 bases; unmatched junction bases: 9. Germline CDR1 and CDR2: SGHAT and FQNNGV. The protocol was immunoSEQ multiplex PCR, while the TCRdb copy is restricted to in-frame clones and leaves out a portion. The sample includes around 43,000 clones, approximately 86% seen only once; the top ten take less than 15%. To note about this clone: The antigen remains undetermined.

Any history of autoimmune disease or systemic immunosuppression disqualified patients. This chain joins TRBV11-2 and TRBJ1-2, with TRBD1 matching over 8 bases. The material was CD4+ or CD8+ T cells sorted from blood, obtained in a trial of the OX40 agonist ivuxolimab. The TCR originated in an adult with an advanced solid tumor such as melanoma, head and neck, liver or kidney cancer. The CDR3 region has the DNA TGTGCCAGCAGCGTGGACAGGGCCGTGGACTACACCTTC. This gives the protein CASSVDRAVDYTF. Variable domain in full (rest from reference TRBV11-2 and TRBJ1-2): EAGVAQSPRYKIIEKRQSVAFWCNPISGHATLYWYQQILGQGPKLLIQFQNNGVVDDSQLPKDRFSAERLKGVDSTLKIQPAKLEDSAVYLCASSVDRAVDYTFGSGTRLTVV.